The 27 T cell receptor beta chains reported below all come from one sample, sequenced in a study of shared clonotypes between healthy human individuals. Sequenced by immunoSEQ multiplex PCR; TCRdb stores in-frame clones only, minus some. This table has millions of clones, 85% to 95% appearing once. CD45RO-negative CD8 cells positively selected for CCR7 made up the naive population, which excluded terminally differentiated effector memory CD45RA+ cells. Sequences were obtained from naive CD8+ T cells sorted from blood. These TCRs come from a man aged 18 to 29 in good health.

J is TRBJ2-7 and V is TRBV13, with D perhaps being TRBD1 or TRBD2 (5 bases each). This CDR3 spans 13 amino acids. The germline gives CDR1 PRHDT, CDR2 FYEKMQ (reference sequence). With 4 bases removed from V and 2 bases from J, the gap between germline ends came to 9 bases. The DNA for the CDR3 is TGTGCCAGCAGCTGGGACCAAGCCTACGAGCAGTACTTC. Translated, it gives CASSWDQAYEQYF.

As concerns this clone: The same CDR3 also results from other DNA sequences found in this sample. V gene TRBV4-1 combines with J gene TRBJ2-7; D gene unclear. The germline V and J ends were trimmed by 0 bases and 1 base, with 10 bases remaining between them. The germline V gene has CDR1 MGHRA and CDR2 YSYEKL. This CDR3 contains 15 residues. The CDR3 nucleotides read TGCGCCAGCAGCCAAGACAGAACCGGTTCCTACGAGCAGTACTTC. This sequence encodes CASSQDRTGSYEQYF.

The CDR3 is CASSTLSVVTDTQYF. The CDR3 DNA follows: TGTGCCAGCAGTACCTTGTCCGTGGTCACAGATACGCAGTATTTT. This chain links TRBV6-1 with TRBJ2-3; unclear D gene. The germline CDR1 and CDR2 sequences are MNHNS and SASEGT. V was trimmed by 5 bases and J by 2 bases, leaving 14 bases between them. This CDR3 has 15 amino acids.

The chain has TRBV5-6 and TRBJ2-7; possibly TRBD1 for D (5 bases). The ends were cut back, 3 bases at V and 2 bases at J, with 12 bases in the middle. Germline V gives CDR1 SGHDT, CDR2 YYEEEE. The CDR3 has 14 amino acids. The CDR3 DNA reads as TGTGCCAGCAGCTATTCCTCAGGGACCTACGAGCAGTACTTC. It codes for CASSYSSGTYEQYF.

The chain employs TRBV25-1 and TRBJ2-5; D may be TRBD2 (5 bases). Trimming stripped 4 bases from V and 5 bases from J, with 11 bases between. This CDR3 is 13 amino acids long. Germline V lookup: CDR1 MGHDK, CDR2 SYGVNS. The CDR3, as DNA: TGTGCCAGCAGTGGAGAGGGCGGGGAGACCCAGTACTTC. Translated: CASSGEGGETQYF.

The V and J genes are TRBV2 and TRBJ2-7; TRBD2 agrees at 14 bases. CDR3 length: 17 residues. Germline loops: CDR1 SNHLY, CDR2 FYNNEI. The V segment lost 2 bases and the J segment 3 bases; nucleotides outside the gene matches: 6. The CDR3 sequence: CASSETGLAGEGYEQYF. The CDR3 region has the DNA TGTGCCAGCAGTGAAACGGGACTAGCGGGAGAAGGCTACGAGCAGTACTTC.

The gene calls are TRBV10-3 and TRBJ1-1; 8 bases map to TRBD1. CDR1 is ENHRY and CDR2 is SYGVKD in the germline V gene. CDR3 length equals 12 residues. Trimming took 8 bases from V and 1 from J; bases not matched to a gene: 0. The CDR3 DNA is TGTGCCATCGGGACAGGGAACACTGAAGCTTTCTTT. This sequence encodes CAIGTGNTEAFF.

The V and J genes are TRBV5-1 and TRBJ2-7; TRBD1 matches 10 bases. V gave up 4 bases and J gave up 7 bases; unmatched junction bases: 11. The CDR3 runs 15 residues. Germline CDR1 SGHRS, CDR2 YFSETQ. CDR3 in DNA: TGCGCCAGCAGCCAGGGACAGGGGTTGCTGGGTGAGCAGTACTTC. As protein: CASSQGQGLLGEQYF. Full variable domain (outside the CDR3, taken from reference TRBV5-1 and TRBJ2-7): KAGVTQTPRYLIKTRGQQVTLSCSPISGHRSVSWYQQTPGQGLQFLFEYFSETQRNKGNFPGRFSGRQFSNSRSEMNVSTLELGDSALYLCASSQGQGLLGEQYFGPGTRLTVT.

This clone has a single count. The chain uses TRBV10-2 and TRBJ2-7, with 9 bases identical to TRBD1. This CDR3 contains 16 residues. The germline CDR1 and CDR2 sequences are WSHSY and SAAADI. V shed 7 bases, J shed 3 bases, and the junction held 13 bases outside the gene matches. CDR3 DNA: TGCGCCAGCACCGATGGGAACCGGGACAGGGTCTACGAGCAGTACTTC. As protein: CASTDGNRDRVYEQYF.

The chain couples TRBV6-1 to TRBJ2-2; TRBD2 might be the D (6 bases). The CDR3 runs 13 residues. The ends were cut back, 7 bases at V and 4 bases at J, with 10 bases in the middle. CDR1 MNHNS and CDR2 SASEGT come from the germline V gene. CDR3 DNA sequence: TGTGCCAGCATAGGAGGGACCACCGGGGAGCTGTTTTTT. Translation: CASIGGTTGELFF.

As regards this clone: Within the sample, other DNA sequences also encode this same CDR3. This chain links TRBV27 with TRBJ2-7; no firm D call. The germline V gene encodes CDR1 MNHEY and CDR2 SMNVEV (reference sequence). This CDR3 contains 13 residues. Trimming took off 3 bases at V and 1 base at J, with 7 bases between the two ends. CDR3 protein: CASSFPGSYEQYF. CDR3 bases: TGTGCCAGCAGTTTTCCCGGTTCCTACGAGCAGTACTTC.

V gene TRBV28 combines with J gene TRBJ2-2; D not certain. CDR1 and CDR2 (germline): MDHEN, SYDVKM. CDR3 length: 12 residues. With 6 bases removed from V and 7 bases from J, the gap between germline ends came to 9 bases. The CDR3 is CASRHLGGELFF. The CDR3 DNA reads TGTGCCAGCAGGCACCTTGGCGGGGAGCTGTTTTTT. Full variable domain (outside the CDR3, taken from reference TRBV28 and TRBJ2-2): DVKVTQSSRYLVKRTGEKVFLECVQDMDHENMFWYRQDPGLGLRLIYFSYDVKMKEKGDIPEGYSVSREKKERFSLILESASTNQTSMYLCASRHLGGELFFGEGSRLTVL.

V gene TRBV28 combines with J gene TRBJ1-6; no clear D gene. The CDR3 loop spans 15 amino acids. Germline V gene data show CDR1 as MDHEN and CDR2 as SYDVKM. Trimming removed 6 bases from V and 8 bases from J, with 17 bases in between. DNA for the CDR3: TGTGCCAGCAGGCGCCCAGGCAGCCTCTATTCACCCCTCCACTTT. Translation: CASRRPGSLYSPLHF.

The chain couples TRBV5-1 to TRBJ2-7; weak D call: TRBD1 (5 bases). The CDR3 contains 14 residues. Germline-derived CDR1 and CDR2 are SGHRS and YFSETQ. Trimming removed 2 bases from V and 4 bases from J, with 13 bases in between. The CDR3: CASSFFTAGYEQYF. In nucleotides, the CDR3 is TGCGCCAGCAGCTTTTTCACGGCAGGGTACGAGCAGTACTTC.

The chain carries TRBV6-5 and TRBJ2-2; a weak D match, TRBD1 (6 bases). CDR1 and CDR2 from the germline V gene are MNHEY and SVGAGI. This CDR3 contains 16 residues. V lost 4 bases and J 4 bases, leaving 16 bases between the germline ends. CDR3 sequence (DNA): TGTGCCAGCAGTTTCTCGCGGACAGAAATCACCGGGGAGCTGTTTTTT. Translating gives CASSFSRTEITGELFF.

The V and J genes are TRBV4-1 and TRBJ2-2, with 7 nucleotides matching TRBD1. Looked up from germline, CDR1 is MGHRA and CDR2 is YSYEKL. The CDR3 has 18 residues. Trimming at V came to 4 bases and at J to 0 bases, leaving 11 bases not matched to a gene. The CDR3 bases are TGCGCCAGCAGCCGCCTTGGAACCGACAGGGCGAACACCGGGGAGCTGTTTTTT. Amino acids: CASSRLGTDRANTGELFF.

The rearrangement links TRBV28 to TRBJ2-3, with unresolved D. Trimming removed 5 bases from V and 5 bases from J, with 11 bases in between. This CDR3 has 13 residues. Per germline, CDR1 MDHEN and CDR2 SYDVKM. This chain's CDR3 is CASSGLLKDTQYF. The CDR3 DNA follows: TGTGCCAGCAGTGGCTTACTGAAAGATACGCAGTATTTT.

The J gene is TRBJ2-7, the V gene TRBV10-3; D might be TRBD2 (6 bases). Between the trimmed V and J ends, which lost 2 bases and 3 bases, there was a span of 11 bases. The CDR3 extends over 14 amino acids. The V gene's germline CDR1 is ENHRY and CDR2 SYGVKD. The CDR3 sequence is CAISEAQTSYEQYF. The CDR3 coding sequence is TGTGCCATCAGTGAGGCCCAGACTAGCTACGAGCAGTACTTC.

V and J are TRBV4-1 and TRBJ2-7; a weak D match, TRBD2 (6 bases). The CDR3 contains 16 residues. V lost 0 bases, J lost 1 base, and 13 bases lay in between. CDR1 is MGHRA and CDR2 is YSYEKL in the germline V gene. The CDR3 bases are TGCGCCAGCAGCCAAGATAGCGCGGGACCGTCCTACGAGCAGTACTTC. This encodes CASSQDSAGPSYEQYF.

The count of this clone is one. The chain combines TRBV30 with TRBJ2-1; 10 bases match TRBD1. The CDR3 is 16 amino acids. Trimming took 0 bases from V and 4 from J; bases not matched to a gene: 6. CDR1 is GTSNPN and CDR2 is SVGIG in the germline V gene (reference sequence). The CDR3 loop reads CAWSVSGTGAYNEQFF. The DNA of the CDR3 is TGTGCCTGGAGTGTATCCGGGACAGGGGCATACAATGAGCAGTTCTTC.

The chain uses TRBV18 and TRBJ1-5; D not resolved. Trimming left V 2 bases short and J 10 bases short, with 15 bases between. Looked up from germline, CDR1 is KGHSH and CDR2 is LQKENI. There are 14 residues in the CDR3. The CDR3 nucleotides read TGTGCCAGCTCACCAGGAGGATCGATCAACCCCCAGCATTTT. This translates into CASSPGGSINPQHF.

This sequence joins TRBV6-5 and TRBJ1-2; 9 bases are shared with TRBD1. The length of the CDR3 is 16 residues. The ends lost 2 bases at V and 8 bases at J; junction bases unmatched: 12. The V gene's germline CDR1 is MNHEY and CDR2 SVGAGI. The CDR3 spells CASSYNAKGTGNGYTF. In nucleotides, the CDR3 is TGTGCCAGCAGTTACAACGCAAAAGGGACAGGGAACGGCTACACCTTC.

About this clone itself: The sample contains more than one DNA sequence encoding this CDR3. The gene calls are TRBV28 and TRBJ2-3, with TRBD1 identical over 9 bases. Germline lookup yields CDR1 MDHEN and CDR2 SYDVKM. This CDR3 comprises 15 residues. The junction had 5 bases not matched to a gene; V was cut back by 4 bases and J by 3 bases. DNA of the CDR3: TGTGCCAGCAGTTCGACAGGGGGTAGAACAGATACGCAGTATTTT. This sequence encodes CASSSTGGRTDTQYF.

This clone has just one count. The chain couples TRBV27 to TRBJ2-7, with D tentatively TRBD1 (5 bases). The length of the CDR3 is 15 residues. V was clipped by 1 base and J by 6 bases, with 16 bases between them. Germline V gene sequence: CDR1 MNHEY, CDR2 SMNVEV (reference sequence). This CDR3 is CASSLLSQGIAEQYF. The DNA of the CDR3 is TGTGCCAGCAGTTTATTATCCCAGGGTATAGCCGAGCAGTACTTC.

The chain couples TRBV5-1 to TRBJ2-2; tentative D call: TRBD2 (6 bases). Trimming took off 3 bases at V and 1 base at J, with 7 bases between the two ends. CDR1 and CDR2 from the germline V gene are SGHRS and YFSETQ. CDR3 length: 14 residues. CDR3 loop: CASSWGENTGELFF. CDR3 sequence (DNA): TGCGCCAGCAGCTGGGGGGAGAACACCGGGGAGCTGTTTTTT.

In nucleotides, the CDR3 is TGTGCCAGCACCACGACAGGGGCCCTTGAAGCTTTCTTT. Amino acid sequence: CASTTTGALEAFF. The chain is built from TRBV27 and TRBJ1-1; 8 nucleotides match TRBD1. From germline, CDR1 is MNHEY and CDR2 SMNVEV (reference sequence). V dropped 7 bases and J dropped 7; count of bases not matched to a gene: 8. The CDR3 length is 13 residues.

The chain uses TRBV11-2 and TRBJ2-1; 7 bases match TRBD2. V lost 3 bases and J lost 9; bases outside the gene matches: 5. Germline lookup yields CDR1 SGHAT and CDR2 FQNNGV. The CDR3 runs to 13 residues. This chain's CDR3 is CASSFTSAGEQFF. CDR3 DNA: TGTGCCAGCAGCTTTACTAGCGCGGGTGAGCAGTTCTTC.